This T cell receptor (beta chain) was observed in a study of T cell clonality in common variable immunodeficiency. No CVID subject was ill or on immunomodulatory drugs when sampled. CDR1 is SNHLY, CDR2 FYNNEI, per germline. The CDR3 contains 14 residues. Trimming took 6 bases from V and 2 from J, leaving 10 bases between them. TCRdb's table, derived via immunoSEQ multiplex PCR, lists solely in-frame clones and lacks some. This table holds about 16,000 clones with no singletons; the top ten claim less than 15%. Study results and caveats: Reportedly, TCR beta sequences from common variable immunodeficiency showed fewer deletions and N-nucleotide insertions.

Details on this clone: Its antigen is currently unknown. Sequencing ends 3 residues short of the CDR3 end; the germline J gene provides the rest.

The material sequenced was peripheral blood mononuclear cells. The V gene is TRBV2, the J gene TRBJ2-2; D is uncertain. The TCR comes from a human donor with common variable immunodeficiency. The part of the CDR3 DNA that was read is TGTGCCAGCAGCCAGGTTTCCAACACCGGGGAG. As protein: CASSQVSNTGE. The entire CDR3 is CASSQVSNTGELFF.